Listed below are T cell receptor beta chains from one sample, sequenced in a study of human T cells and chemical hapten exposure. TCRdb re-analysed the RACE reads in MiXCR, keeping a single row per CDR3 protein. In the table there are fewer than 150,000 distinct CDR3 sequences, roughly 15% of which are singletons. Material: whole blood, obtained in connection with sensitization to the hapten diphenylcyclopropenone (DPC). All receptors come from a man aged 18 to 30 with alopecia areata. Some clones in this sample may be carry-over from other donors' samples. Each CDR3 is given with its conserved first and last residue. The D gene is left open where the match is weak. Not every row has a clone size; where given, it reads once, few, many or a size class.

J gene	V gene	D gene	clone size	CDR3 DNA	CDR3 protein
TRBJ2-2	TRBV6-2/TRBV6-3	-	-	TGTGCCAGCAGTAACGGGGGGCGAAACCCGAACACCGGGGAGCTGTTTTTT	CASSNGGRNPNTGELFF
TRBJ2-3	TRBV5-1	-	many	TGCGCCAGCAGCTTGTCTAGCGGCACAGATACGCAGTATTTT	CASSLSSGTDTQYF
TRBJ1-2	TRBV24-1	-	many	TGTGCCACCAGTGAGGGCACCGGGACACCACGGAAGCACTATGGCTACACCTTC	CATSEGTGTPRKHYGYTF
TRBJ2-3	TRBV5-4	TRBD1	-	TGTGCCAGCAGCTCCAGACAGGGTGGCACAGATACGCAGTATTTT	CASSSRQGGTDTQYF
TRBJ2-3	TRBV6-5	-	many	TGTGCCAGCTCGACCGGGGGACGCACAGATACGCAGTATTTT	CASSTGGRTDTQYF
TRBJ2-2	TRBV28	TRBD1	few	TGTGCCAGCAGTTCCTCCGGGACAGGGGCCGGGGAGCTGTTTTTT	CASSSSGTGAGELFF
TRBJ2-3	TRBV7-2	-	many	TGTGCCAGCAGCTTACCCCCGAAAGGGGGGTCTAGCACAGATACGCAGTATTTT	CASSLPPKGGSSTDTQYF
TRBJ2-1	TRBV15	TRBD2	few	TGTGCCACCAGCAGCCCTGGCGGCTTAGCGGGGGCTAGAGACAATGAGCAGTTCTTC	CATSSPGGLAGARDNEQFF
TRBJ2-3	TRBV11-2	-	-	TGTGCCAGCAGCTTCGGTCAGTATAGCACAGATACGCAGTATTTT	CASSFGQYSTDTQYF
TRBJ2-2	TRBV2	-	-	TGTGCCAGCAGGATCAGGGTTGTCACCGGGGAGCTGTTTTTT	CASRIRVVTGELFF
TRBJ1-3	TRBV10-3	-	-	TGTGCCATCAGGGCCAGCTCGGGAAACACCATATATTTT	CAIRASSGNTIYF
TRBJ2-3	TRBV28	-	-	TGTGCCAGCATCTCAGGGGACCGACCTAGCACAGATACGCAGTATTTT	CASISGDRPSTDTQYF
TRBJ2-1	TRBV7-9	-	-	TGTGCCAGCAGCTTAGCTGTACCATACAATGAGCAGTTCTTC	CASSLAVPYNEQFF
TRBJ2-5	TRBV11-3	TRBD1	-	TGTGCCAGCAGCTTAGATCGGGACAGCCCCAGGAACTTC	CASSLDRDSPRNF
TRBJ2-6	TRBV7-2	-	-	TGTGCCAGCAGCTTACATCCTGGGGCCAACGTCCTGACTTTC	CASSLHPGANVLTF
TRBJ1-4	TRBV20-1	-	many	TGCAGTGCACAACAGGGTGCAACTAATGAAAAACTGTTTTTT	CSAQQGATNEKLFF
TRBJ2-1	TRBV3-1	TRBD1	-	TGTGCCAGCAGCCAAGGACAGGGGACGCATAATGAGCAGTTCTTC	CASSQGQGTHNEQFF
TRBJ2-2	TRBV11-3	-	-	TGTGCCAGCAGCTCATTAACCGCGAACACCGGGGAGCTGTTTTTT	CASSSLTANTGELFF
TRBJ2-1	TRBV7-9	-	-	TGTGCCAGCAGCCCCCGGGGCAAATCATTATACAATGAGCAGTTCTTC	CASSPRGKSLYNEQFF
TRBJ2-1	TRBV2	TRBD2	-	TGTGCCAGCACGCGGGGGGGCCTCAATGAGCAGTTCTTC	CASTRGGLNEQFF
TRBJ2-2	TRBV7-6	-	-	TGTGCCAGCAGCTTAGGGCCCCGAGGTACCGGGGAGCTGTTTTTT	CASSLGPRGTGELFF
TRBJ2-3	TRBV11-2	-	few	TGTGCCAGCAGCTTAGATCGGGCCCCAGATACGCAGTATTTT	CASSLDRAPDTQYF
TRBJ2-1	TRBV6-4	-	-	TGTGCCAGCTCCGTTACAGGGAGTATTGAGCAGTTCTTC	CASSVTGSIEQFF
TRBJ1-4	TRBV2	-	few	TGTGCCAGCAGTGAAGAGAGAGCCTCGGAACTGTTTTTT	CASSEERASELFF
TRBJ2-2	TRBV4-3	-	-	TGCGCCAGCAGCCAAGTGGCCGGGACAAACACCGGGGAGCTGTTTTTT	CASSQVAGTNTGELFF
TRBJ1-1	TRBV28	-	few	TGTGCCAGCGGAGTTGCGAGCCAGGCCCGTCCCCTCTTT	CASGVASQARPLF
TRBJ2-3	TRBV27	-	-	TGTGCCAGCAGTTCCGCCCTCCGAGCCGGGGATACGCAGTATTTT	CASSSALRAGDTQYF
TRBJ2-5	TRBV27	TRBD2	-	TGTGCCAGCAGTTTAAGGACTAGCGGGGGGTCTGAGACCCAGTACTTC	CASSLRTSGGSETQYF
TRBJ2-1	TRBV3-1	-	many	TGTGCCAGCAGCCACCGCCAACTAGCCCTCGGTGGTGAGCAGTTCTTC	CASSHRQLALGGEQFF
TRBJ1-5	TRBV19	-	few	TGTGCCAGTAGGGATACAAATCAGCCCCAGCATTTT	CASRDTNQPQHF
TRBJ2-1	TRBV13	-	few	TGTGCCAGCAGCTTAGAACGGCAGAATGAGCAGTTCTTC	CASSLERQNEQFF
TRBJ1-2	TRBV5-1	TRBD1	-	TGCGCCAGCAGCTTGGGACAGGGCGATGGCTACACCTTC	CASSLGQGDGYTF
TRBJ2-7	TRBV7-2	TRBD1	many	TGTGCCAGCACTCTGGGACAGGGGCGAGCTGAGCAGTACTTC	CASTLGQGRAEQYF
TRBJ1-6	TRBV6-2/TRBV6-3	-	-	TGTGCCAGCAGTTACCAGGGACCTACTTCACCCCTCCACTTT	CASSYQGPTSPLHF
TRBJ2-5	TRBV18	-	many	TGTGCCAGCTCACCAGAGAGGACCCAAGAGACCCAGTACTTC	CASSPERTQETQYF
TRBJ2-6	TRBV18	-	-	TGTGCCAGCTCACCACCGGAGAAGTCTGGGGCCAACGTCCTGACTTTC	CASSPPEKSGANVLTF
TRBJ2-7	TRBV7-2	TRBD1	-	TGTGCCAGCAGCCACAGGGGCTCCTACGAGCAGTACTTC	CASSHRGSYEQYF
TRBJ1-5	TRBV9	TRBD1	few	TGTGCCAGCAGCGCTACAGGGGTGGTGGGTCAGCCCCAGCATTTT	CASSATGVVGQPQHF
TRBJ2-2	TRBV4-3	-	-	TGCGCCAGCAGCCAAGAGAACACCGGGGAGCTGTTTTTT	CASSQENTGELFF
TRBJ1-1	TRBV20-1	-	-	TGCAGTGCTAGATACAGTAGGAACACTGAAGCTTTCTTT	CSARYSRNTEAFF
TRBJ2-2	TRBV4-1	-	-	TGCGCCAGCAGCCAAGCCTCGCCCACCGGGGAGCTGTTTTTT	CASSQASPTGELFF
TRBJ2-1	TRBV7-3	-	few	TGTGCCAGCAGCTGGGGACCTAACAATGAGCAGTTCTTC	CASSWGPNNEQFF
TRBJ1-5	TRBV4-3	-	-	TGCGCCAGCAGCCAAGATTGGCCAGGGTCCGGTCAGCCCCAGCATTTT	CASSQDWPGSGQPQHF
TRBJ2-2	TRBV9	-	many	TGTGCCAGCAGCGTAGAGCTTGGCTTGAGCACCGGGGAGCTGTTTTTT	CASSVELGLSTGELFF
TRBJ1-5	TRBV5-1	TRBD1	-	TGCGCCAGCAGCTCCACAGGGGGCCAGCAGCCCCAGCATTTT	CASSSTGGQQPQHF
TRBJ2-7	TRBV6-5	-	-	TGTGCCAGCAGTTACTCAATCACTAGCTCCTACGAGCAGTACTTC	CASSYSITSSYEQYF
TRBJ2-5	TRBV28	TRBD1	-	TGTGCCAGCAGTTTGAGGGACAGGTACCAAGAGACCCAGTACTTC	CASSLRDRYQETQYF
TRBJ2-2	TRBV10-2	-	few	TGCGCCAGCGCTCGTGAGACCGGGGAGCTGTTTTTT	CASARETGELFF
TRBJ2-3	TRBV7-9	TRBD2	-	TGTGCCAGCAGCTTAGCGGATAGTAGCGGGGGGCCCTCGGCCCGCACAGATACGCAGTATTTT	CASSLADSSGGPSARTDTQYF
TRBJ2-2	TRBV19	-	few	TGTGCCAGTTCCGTCCCAATGGGAAGCACCGGGGAGCTGTTTTTT	CASSVPMGSTGELFF
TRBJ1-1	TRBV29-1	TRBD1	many	TGCAGCGGGACAGGCCAGAACACTGAAGCTTTCTTT	CSGTGQNTEAFF
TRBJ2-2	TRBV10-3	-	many	TGTGCCATCAGTCAGGAGTTACGGGACGGGGAGCTGTTTTTT	CAISQELRDGELFF
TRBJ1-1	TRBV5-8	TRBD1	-	TGTGCCAGCAGCGCCTGGGACAGCGAAGCTTTCTTT	CASSAWDSEAFF
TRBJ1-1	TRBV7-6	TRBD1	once	TGTGCCAGCAGTACACCGGGACAGGGGGCTTTCTTT	CASSTPGQGAFF
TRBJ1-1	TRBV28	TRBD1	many	TGTGCCAGCAGTGTGGACAGGGAAGAGGCTGAAGCTTTCTTT	CASSVDREEAEAFF
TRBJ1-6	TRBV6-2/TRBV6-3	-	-	TGTGCCAGCGCGGGGTTGAGCTCCTATAATTCACCCCTCCACTTT	CASAGLSSYNSPLHF
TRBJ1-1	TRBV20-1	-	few	TGCAGTGCTAGACCCAGACTGAACACTGAAGCTTTCTTT	CSARPRLNTEAFF
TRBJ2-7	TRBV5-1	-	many	TGCGCCAGCAGCTTGGACGGGAATCTACCCTACGAGCAGTACTTC	CASSLDGNLPYEQYF
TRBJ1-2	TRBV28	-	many	TGTGCCAGCAGCTCCCAGGGCTACACCTTC	CASSSQGYTF
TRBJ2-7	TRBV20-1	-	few	TGCAGTGCTAGTTTTCGTGACGCCACGACTTTCTACGAGCAGTACTTC	CSASFRDATTFYEQYF